A selection of T cell receptor beta chains follows, all from one sample in a study of blood T cell repertoires in COVID-19. TCRdb keeps only in-frame clones here, not all; method: immunoSEQ multiplex PCR. The data contain a few hundred thousand clones, around nine tenths of them singletons. Sequenced: peripheral blood. The receptors derive from a man in his sixties who had recovered from COVID-19. CDR3s include the opening cysteine and the closing phenylalanine or tryptophan. D genes are given only for firm matches. Expanded clones get a size class; other rows say once, few or many, or leave the size out.

V	J	size	D	CDR3	DNA
TRBV24-1	TRBJ2-3	.	.	CATSDPVVASDTQYF	TGTGCCACCAGTGACCCTGTGGTAGCCTCAGATACGCAGTATTTT
TRBV9	TRBJ2-5	.	TRBD2	CASSARLVASGPETQYF	TGTGCCAGCAGCGCCCGTCTAGTGGCTAGCGGGCCGGAGACCCAGTACTTC
TRBV30	TRBJ1-4	.	.	CAWSVLPNGEKLFF	TGTGCCTGGAGTGTACTACCTAACGGGGAAAAACTGTTTTTT
TRBV7-8	TRBJ1-5	.	TRBD1	CASSPRVGTGNQPQHF	TGTGCCAGCAGCCCTAGAGTCGGGACAGGGAATCAGCCCCAGCATTTT
TRBV12-3/TRBV12-4	TRBJ2-7	.	TRBD1	CASRDRGVYEQYF	TGTGCCAGCAGGGACAGGGGAGTCTACGAGCAGTACTTC
TRBV6-6	TRBJ2-7	.	TRBD1	CASSYSGTAYEQYF	TGTGCCAGCAGTTACTCTGGGACAGCCTACGAGCAGTACTTC
TRBV11-2	TRBJ2-1	.	.	CASSGRNEQFF	TGTGCCAGCAGCGGGAGAAATGAGCAGTTCTTC
TRBV12-3/TRBV12-4	TRBJ2-7	.	TRBD1	CASSRDRVEQYF	TGTGCCAGCAGCCGGGACAGGGTAGAGCAGTACTTC
TRBV6-5	TRBJ2-5	.	.	CASSYRGVGGETQYF	TGTGCCAGCAGTTACAGAGGAGTGGGTGGAGAGACCCAGTACTTC
TRBV5-6	TRBJ2-3	.	.	CASSLVWGGTDTQYF	TGTGCCAGCAGCTTGGTCTGGGGCGGCACAGATACGCAGTATTTT
TRBV3-1/TRBV3-2	TRBJ2-1	.	TRBD2	CASSQIKGGAAGGLYNEQFF	TGTGCCAGCAGCCAAATCAAGGGGGGCGCGGCGGGAGGGCTTTACAATGAGCAGTTCTTC
TRBV4-1	TRBJ2-7	.	.	CASSQEGAVYEQYF	TGCGCCAGCAGCCAAGAGGGGGCTGTCTACGAGCAGTACTTC
TRBV4-2	TRBJ1-6	.	.	CASSQAGSGGNSPLHF	TGTGCCAGCAGCCAAGCCGGGTCTGGTGGTAATTCACCCCTCCACTTT
TRBV21-1	TRBJ1-1	.	.	CASSHTNTEAFF	TGTGCCAGCAGTCACACGAACACTGAAGCTTTCTTT
TRBV3-1/TRBV3-2	TRBJ2-3	once	.	CASSQYQRAPGTDTQYF	TGTGCCAGCAGCCAATATCAGCGGGCCCCCGGCACAGATACGCAGTATTTT
TRBV3-1/TRBV3-2	TRBJ1-3	.	TRBD1	CASNQQGAGNTIYF	TGTGCCAGCAACCAACAGGGGGCTGGAAACACCATATATTTT
TRBV27	TRBJ1-5	.	.	CASRATIGMNQPQHF	TGTGCCAGCCGGGCCACGATCGGGATGAATCAGCCCCAGCATTTT
TRBV6-1	TRBJ1-1	.	.	CASSEKLPGYTEAFF	TGTGCCAGCAGTGAAAAACTTCCGGGATACACTGAAGCTTTCTTT
TRBV28	TRBJ1-2	.	TRBD1	CASSETGRHYGYTF	TGTGCCAGCAGTGAGACAGGGCGACACTATGGCTACACCTTC
TRBV9	TRBJ1-3	.	.	CASSVATGEAGNTIYF	TGTGCCAGCAGCGTAGCTACGGGGGAGGCTGGAAACACCATATATTTT
TRBV28	TRBJ2-1	.	TRBD2	CASSTPGLAEKDEQFF	TGTGCCAGCAGTACTCCGGGACTAGCGGAAAAGGATGAGCAGTTCTTC
TRBV4-1	TRBJ2-5	.	TRBD2	CASSQDIAGGLSETQYF	TGCGCCAGCAGCCAAGATATCGCGGGAGGGTTATCAGAGACCCAGTACTTC
TRBV2	TRBJ2-1	.	.	CASSESPPSSYNEQFF	TGTGCCAGCAGTGAATCTCCTCCTAGCTCCTACAATGAGCAGTTCTTC
TRBV12-3/TRBV12-4	TRBJ2-5	.	TRBD1	CASSSQGDREYF	TGTGCCAGCAGTTCGCAAGGGGACAGAGAGTACTTC
TRBV6-5	TRBJ2-2	.	.	CASSFDGGNTGELFF	TGTGCCAGCAGTTTCGACGGGGGGAACACCGGGGAGCTGTTTTTT
TRBV7-9	TRBJ1-6	.	.	CASSTLNSPLHF	TGTGCCAGCAGCACACTAAATTCACCCCTCCACTTT
TRBV28	TRBJ1-5	.	TRBD1	CASSPGTGGLRPQHF	TGTGCCAGCAGCCCCGGGACAGGAGGGTTAAGGCCCCAGCATTTT
TRBV4-1	TRBJ1-3	once	.	CASSHPGGASGNTIYF	TGCGCCAGCAGCCACCCCGGCGGAGCCTCTGGAAACACCATATATTTT
TRBV29-1	TRBJ1-1	.	.	CSVEAARTEASTEAFF	TGCAGCGTTGAGGCCGCTCGGACAGAGGCCTCCACTGAAGCTTTCTTT
TRBV7-9	TRBJ2-3	once	.	CASSLARRPPHF	TGTGCCAGCAGCTTAGCTAGGAGACCGCCGCATTTT
TRBV10-1	TRBJ1-5	.	.	CASSLIGGQPQHF	TGCGCCAGCAGCCTCATAGGAGGTCAGCCCCAGCATTTT
TRBV12-3/TRBV12-4	TRBJ2-7	.	.	CASRRLSSYEQYF	TGTGCCAGTAGACGACTTAGCTCCTACGAGCAGTACTTC
TRBV27	TRBJ1-2	.	TRBD1	CASSLKGQSGYTF	TGTGCCAGCAGTTTAAAGGGACAGAGTGGCTACACCTTC
TRBV5-1	TRBJ2-3	.	TRBD2	CASSDLAGGTDTQYF	TGCGCCAGCAGCGATCTAGCGGGGGGCACAGATACGCAGTATTTT
TRBV3-1/TRBV3-2	TRBJ1-3	.	TRBD1	CASVPTGAGNTIYF	TGTGCCAGCGTACCGACAGGGGCTGGAAACACCATATATTTT
TRBV30	TRBJ1-2	.	TRBD1	CAGTGTGVLSHGYTF	TGTGCCGGAACCGGGACAGGAGTTCTATCACATGGCTACACCTTC
TRBV3-1/TRBV3-2	TRBJ2-2	.	TRBD1	CASSPPGQSLANTGELFF	TGTGCCAGCAGCCCTCCGGGACAGAGTTTAGCGAACACCGGGGAGCTGTTTTTT
TRBV6-5	TRBJ1-1	.	.	CASSPEMTNTEAFF	TGTGCCAGCAGCCCGGAGATGACGAACACTGAAGCTTTCTTT
TRBV29-1	TRBJ1-1	.	.	CSGHRENTEAFF	TGCAGCGGGCACAGGGAGAACACTGAAGCTTTCTTT
TRBV7-2	TRBJ2-3	.	.	CASSLRGVGDTQYF	TGTGCCAGCAGCTTACGCGGGGTCGGAGATACGCAGTATTTT
TRBV30	TRBJ2-1	.	TRBD1	CAWSVGQGNYEQFF	TGTGCCTGGAGTGTAGGACAGGGAAATTATGAGCAGTTCTTC
TRBV11-3	TRBJ2-7	once	.	CAKKGEGRHEQYF	TGTGCCAAGAAGGGGGAGGGCCGCCACGAGCAGTACTTC